These 5 T cell receptor beta chains were all obtained from the same sample, sequenced in a study of T cell responses to AZD1222 COVID-19 vaccine. This table comes from immunoSEQ multiplex PCR, and its TCRdb copy is limited to in-frame clones, with some not included. The sample records some 150,000 clones, around 91% being singletons. Material: peripheral blood, obtained on day 0 of AZD1222 vaccination. The origin of the receptors is an adult in good health.

The CDR3 DNA follows: TGTGCCAGCAGTTACTCGAGGCAGACAAACACCGGGGAGCTGTTTTTT. It is translated as CASSYSRQTNTGELFF. The rearrangement uses TRBV6-6 and TRBJ2-2, with unresolved D. The V gene's germline CDR1 is MNHNY and CDR2 SVGAGI (reference sequence). The V end lost 0 bases, the J end lost 2 bases, and 10 bases lay between the germline ends. The CDR3 has 16 residues.

This clone was recorded only once. The chain couples TRBV20-1 to TRBJ1-2; D perhaps matches TRBD1 (5 bases). From germline, CDR1 is DFQATT and CDR2 SNEGSKA (reference sequence). Between the trimmed V and J ends, which lost 2 bases and 7 bases, there was a span of 8 bases. This CDR3 comprises 11 residues. The CDR3 spells CSARQGFGYTF. CDR3 in DNA: TGCAGTGCTAGACAGGGATTTGGCTACACCTTC.

V and J are TRBV9 and TRBJ1-1; D is undetermined. Germline assignment: CDR1 SGDLS and CDR2 YYNGEE. Trimming shortened V by 0 bases and J by 0 bases, and 9 bases separated the two germline ends. This CDR3 contains 15 residues. CDR3 residues: CASSVEAGLNTEAFF. DNA for the CDR3: TGTGCCAGCAGCGTAGAGGCAGGCCTGAACACTGAAGCTTTCTTT.

This clone appeared a single time. The chain links TRBV12-5 to TRBJ2-2; a weak D match, TRBD1 (6 bases). The V gene lost 3 bases and the J gene lost 0 bases, with 11 bases spanning the gap. The length of the CDR3 is 16 residues. Germline V gives CDR1 LGHNT, CDR2 FRNRAP. The CDR3 DNA follows: TGTGCTAGTGGTTTATTTAGGACAGCGAACACCGGGGAGCTGTTTTTT. It is translated as CASGLFRTANTGELFF.

The V gene is TRBV24-1, the J gene TRBJ1-2; possibly TRBD1 for D (5 bases). V lost 4 bases and J 6 bases, leaving 8 bases between the germline ends. The CDR3 spans 12 residues. From germline, CDR1 is KGHDR and CDR2 SFDVKD. The CDR3 DNA is TGTGCCACCAGTGACAGGGCTCATGGCTACACCTTC. It is translated as CATSDRAHGYTF.